The 7 T cell receptor beta chains reported below all come from one sample, sequenced in a study of blood T cell repertoires in COVID-19. Repertoires were generated with immunoSEQ multiplex PCR, while TCRdb's copy carries only in-frame clones and drops some. This table has around 96,000 clones, nearly 95% appearing once. The specimen was peripheral blood. The receptors come from a human donor with active COVID-19. The donor label of this sample is uncertain.

The CDR3 nucleotides read TGTGCCAGTAGTCCGACAGCGAACACCGGGGAGCTGTTTTTT. Translation gives CASSPTANTGELFF. V usage is TRBV19 and J usage is TRBJ2-2, with a possible D match to TRBD1 (5 bases). V shed 5 bases and J shed 0 bases, with 7 bases lying between them. Germline V lookup: CDR1 LNHDA, CDR2 SQIVND (reference sequence). The CDR3 sequence is 14 residues long.

J is TRBJ2-1 and V is TRBV11-2; TRBD2 might be the D (6 bases). With 0 bases removed from V and 6 bases from J, the gap between germline ends came to 12 bases. The CDR3 is 15 amino acids. Germline-derived CDR1 and CDR2 are SGHAT and FQNNGV. This CDR3 is CASSLDGGLLNEQFF. For the CDR3, the DNA is TGTGCCAGCAGCTTAGATGGGGGACTGCTCAATGAGCAGTTCTTC.

The V call is TRBV27, the J call TRBJ2-1; 9 bases match TRBD1. Germline CDR1 reads MNHEY; CDR2 reads SMNVEV (reference sequence). V dropped 8 bases and J dropped 6; count of bases not matched to a gene: 5. There are 13 residues in the CDR3. DNA for the CDR3: TGTGCCAGCCGGGACAGGGTAGGCAATGAGCAGTTCTTC. This encodes CASRDRVGNEQFF.

The genes are TRBV3-1 (or the pseudogene TRBV3-2) and TRBJ2-3; 9 nucleotides align to TRBD2. Germline loops: CDR1 LGHDT, CDR2 YNNKEL (reference sequence). The CDR3 sequence is 17 residues long. V lost 5 bases, J lost 0 bases, and 9 bases stayed unmatched. The CDR3 sequence is CASSDGSGRRSTDTQYF. The CDR3, as DNA: TGTGCCAGCAGCGACGGTAGCGGGAGACGTAGCACAGATACGCAGTATTTT.

The V call is TRBV19, the J call TRBJ2-5, with D tentatively TRBD2 (5 bases). There are 15 residues in the CDR3. Germline V gene lookup returns CDR1 LNHDA and CDR2 SQIVND (reference sequence). V lost 8 bases and J 5 bases, leaving 21 bases between the germline ends. In nucleotides, the CDR3 is TGTGCCAGTCGCAGTAGAGTGGGGTCGGGGGAGACCCAGTACTTC. This gives the protein CASRSRVGSGETQYF.

The J gene is TRBJ2-3, the V gene TRBV29-1, with TRBD2 as a possible D gene (5 bases). From germline, CDR1 is SQVTM and CDR2 ANQGSEA. The CDR3 runs 15 residues. V was trimmed by 2 bases and J by 3 bases, leaving 15 bases between them. The CDR3 DNA is TGCAGCGTTGAAAGTCGGGGAGTTGGAACAGATACGCAGTATTTT. This encodes CSVESRGVGTDTQYF.

V is TRBV7-2 and J is TRBJ2-7, with 11 bases identical to TRBD2. The CDR3 contains 15 residues. CDR1 is SGHTA and CDR2 is FQGNSA in the germline V gene. Trimming cost V 5 bases and J 4 bases; bases outside gene matches: 7. CDR3 in amino acids: CASSPEGLADYEQYF. The CDR3 bases are TGTGCCAGCAGCCCGGAGGGACTAGCGGATTACGAGCAGTACTTC.